This T cell receptor (beta chain) was documented in a study of post-analysis software for immune sequencing data (dated by TCRdb to the mid-2010s). Turning to the overall study: Disease courses on record covered relapsing-remitting, secondary progressive and progressive-relapsing multiple sclerosis, though some patients had no subtype annotation. The patient repertoires were set against under 12 previously published healthy control repertoires from donors whose ages ranged from roughly 6 to 27 years. A subset of samples was prepared in parallel using single-end sample barcoding, then pooled and co-amplified after Illumina adapter ligation.

From the cysteine up to the phenylalanine, the CDR3 has a length of 15 residues. Only the CDR3 portion is preserved as DNA: 45 bases, with reading frame beginning at the first base. CDR1 LNHNV and CDR2 YYDKDF are derived from the germline V gene (reference sequence). V is pruned by 1 base and J by 16 bases, leaving 15 bases of the junction without a gene match. To demonstrate the VDJtools post-analysis software, TCR beta repertoires were profiled from the peripheral blood of more than ten young patients with multiple sclerosis. The multiple sclerosis patients were children and adolescents between roughly 6 and 16 years of age. To prepare the library, PCR was applied. Instrument on record: Illumina HiSeq 2500. To reduce PCR and sequencing biases, unique molecular identifiers were built into the TCR beta cDNA libraries. Every 1 to 10 million input T cells yielded about 500,000 cDNA molecules, meaning each molecule approximated one T cell. The patient libraries were prepared and sequenced using the same protocol as the earlier healthy control dataset. Samples belonging to the same batch were prepared together, multiplexed and sequenced on a shared HiSeq lane. Concerning the study's data processing: Raw barcoded reads were processed with MIGEC, discarding single-read molecular identifier groups before consensus assembly and CDR3 extraction. VDJtools was used for post-analysis of the clonotype tables, with diversity normalized by down-sampling every dataset to the smallest sample size. In repertoire overlap clustering, CDR3 amino acid sequences, but not nucleotide sequences, were matched to correct batch-related cross-sample contamination. TCRdb passed the public sequencing reads through fastp at Q25 and MiXCR, retaining productive beta sequences. Here each entry gathers all rows of one CDR3 protein and keeps the most common genes and DNA. The V and J calls follow TCRdb's processing rather than the paper's. In all, the sample holds approximately 690,000 distinct CDR3 sequences, and 55% to 60% of those were seen once. Together, the top ten hold over 9% of the sample.

The study at large found these results: Multiple sclerosis patients had significantly lower normalized Chao1 diversity than controls, a result that suggests substantial peripheral T-cell clonal expansion. The multiple sclerosis patient group was slightly younger than the control group. Patients showed significantly higher frequencies than controls for about 5 TRBV segments, among them TRBV5-6, TRBV5-1 and TRBV20-1. Direct clustering with F measure showed strong co-clustering of samples prepared in the same batch, prompting a batch-effect correction.

About this clonotype itself: Its antigen has not been determined. No much larger clonotype is one base removed from it; base qualities were not supplied.

Recombination connected TRBV15 to TRBJ1-4, with 7 bases in between that match TRBD1. Input material: blood. This sequence was found in a girl aged 2-9 years with multiple sclerosis. The base sequence is TGTGCCACCAGCAGAGTGGGACAGCGCTCCTCCCGGCGGTTTTTT. Its translation reads: CATSRVGQRSSRRFF.